A selection of T cell receptor beta chains follows, all from one sample in a study of blood T cell repertoires in COVID-19. The assay was immunoSEQ multiplex PCR, and TCRdb's table has in-frame clones only and misses some. The sample includes about 140,000 clones, more than 65% of them seen just once. Sequenced: peripheral blood. The source is a man older than 75 with acute or convalescent COVID-19. Each CDR3 is given with its conserved first and last residue. D genes are given only for firm matches. Only some rows state a clone size, as once, few, many or a class for expanded clones.

TRBV7-2	NA	TRBJ2-3	NA	CASSLDGRGTDTQYF	TGTGCCAGCAGCTTAGACGGCAGGGGCACAGATACGCAGTATTTT
TRBV29-1	NA	TRBJ2-5	NA	CSVVRTPAETQYF	TGCAGCGTTGTACGGACACCGGCAGAGACCCAGTACTTC
TRBV5-4	TRBD2	TRBJ2-1	few	CASSSPTSGVINEQFF	TGTGCCAGCAGCTCCCCGACTAGCGGGGTAATCAATGAGCAGTTCTTC
TRBV30	NA	TRBJ2-7	NA	CAWSPKGMGRESYEQYF	TGTGCCTGGAGTCCAAAGGGGATGGGGCGTGAGTCCTACGAGCAGTACTTC
TRBV28	NA	TRBJ1-1	NA	CASSLAGGTEAFF	TGTGCCAGCAGTTTGGCCGGGGGCACTGAAGCTTTCTTT
TRBV3-1/TRBV3-2	TRBD1	TRBJ2-2	NA	CASTGTDTGELFF	TGTGCCAGCACCGGGACAGACACCGGGGAGCTGTTTTTT
TRBV19	TRBD1	TRBJ2-7	once	CASSESGTGAYYEQYF	TGTGCCAGTAGTGAGTCTGGGACAGGGGCCTACTACGAGCAGTACTTC
TRBV28	TRBD1	TRBJ2-7	NA	CASSLLDRGQGEQYF	TGTGCCAGCAGTTTATTGGACAGGGGGCAGGGAGAGCAGTACTTC
TRBV5-1	NA	TRBJ2-7	NA	CASSPGYSYEQYF	TGCGCCAGCAGCCCGGGATATTCCTACGAGCAGTACTTC
TRBV6-2/TRBV6-3	NA	TRBJ1-5	NA	CASSYGGNQPQHF	TGTGCCAGCAGTTACGGGGGGAATCAGCCCCAGCATTTT
TRBV6-6	NA	TRBJ1-5	NA	CASSSPYSNQPQHF	TGTGCCAGCAGTAGCCCTTATAGCAATCAGCCCCAGCATTTT
TRBV5-5	TRBD1	TRBJ2-7	NA	CASSLARSGGFYEQYF	TGTGCCAGCAGCTTGGCCAGGTCAGGGGGCTTTTACGAGCAGTACTTC
TRBV3-1/TRBV3-2	TRBD2	TRBJ2-1	NA	CASSPLHSGGYNEQFF	TGTGCCAGCAGCCCACTGCATAGCGGGGGATACAATGAGCAGTTCTTC
TRBV6-1	NA	TRBJ1-1	NA	CASSESRGTEAFF	TGTGCCAGCAGTGAATCCAGGGGAACTGAAGCTTTCTTT
TRBV5-1	TRBD2	TRBJ2-3	NA	CASSPGLAVGDTQYF	TGCGCCAGCAGCCCAGGACTAGCGGTGGGAGATACGCAGTATTTT
TRBV7-9	TRBD1	TRBJ1-2	NA	CASSLARQGNYGYTF	TGTGCCAGCAGCTTAGCCCGACAGGGTAACTATGGCTACACCTTC
TRBV9	TRBD1	TRBJ1-6	few	CASSLRQGSPLHF	TGTGCCAGCAGCCTCCGACAGGGGTCACCCCTCCACTTT
TRBV4-1	TRBD1	TRBJ2-5	few	CASSQVLTGEETQYF	TGCGCCAGCAGCCAAGTTCTCACAGGGGAAGAGACCCAGTACTTC
TRBV4-3	NA	TRBJ1-1	once	CASSPQPDLASTEAFF	TGCGCCAGCAGCCCCCAACCAGACTTAGCTAGCACTGAAGCTTTCTTT
TRBV3-1/TRBV3-2	NA	TRBJ1-1	NA	CASSQQGNTEAFF	TGTGCCAGCAGCCAACAGGGGAACACTGAAGCTTTCTTT
TRBV10-3	TRBD1	TRBJ2-1	NA	CAISGSQGNAEQFF	TGTGCCATCAGTGGCTCACAGGGGAATGCTGAGCAGTTCTTC
TRBV9	NA	TRBJ2-7	NA	CASSVQPQGNKQYF	TGTGCCAGCAGCGTACAACCGCAGGGCAACAAGCAGTACTTC
TRBV7-2	NA	TRBJ1-5	few	CASSSRAGNQPQHF	TGTGCCAGCAGTTCCCGGGCGGGGAATCAGCCCCAGCATTTT
TRBV5-1	TRBD2	TRBJ2-3	NA	CASSLGGGANTDTQYF	TGCGCCAGCAGCTTGGGCGGGGGGGCCAACACAGATACGCAGTATTTT
TRBV7-6	TRBD1	TRBJ2-7	few	CASSLGTAAYEQYF	TGTGCCAGCAGCCTGGGGACAGCTGCCTACGAGCAGTACTTC
TRBV6-5	NA	TRBJ1-5	NA	CASSYAPHQPQHF	TGTGCCAGCAGTTACGCGCCACATCAGCCCCAGCATTTT
TRBV20-1	NA	TRBJ1-2	NA	CSSDSNYGYTF	TGCAGTTCCGACTCTAACTATGGCTACACCTTC
TRBV28	NA	TRBJ1-5	NA	CASSLGGAQPQHF	TGTGCCAGCAGTTTAGGGGGCGCTCAGCCCCAGCATTTT
TRBV18	NA	TRBJ1-6	NA	CASSPPGAEYNSPLHF	TGTGCCAGCTCACCACCGGGGGCAGAGTATAATTCACCCCTCCACTTT
TRBV2	TRBD1	TRBJ1-1	NA	CASIPQGAFTEAFF	TGTGCCAGCATCCCCCAGGGGGCATTCACTGAAGCTTTCTTT
TRBV24-1	NA	TRBJ2-2	NA	CATSDGRVGNTGELFF	TGTGCCACCAGTGACGGCAGGGTGGGGAACACCGGGGAGCTGTTTTTT
TRBV2	TRBD1	TRBJ1-2	NA	CASPPTPTGKTGGYTF	TGTGCCAGCCCACCTACCCCGACAGGGAAGACGGGAGGCTACACCTTC
TRBV9	NA	TRBJ1-5	NA	CASSVEGGGNQPQHF	TGTGCCAGCAGCGTAGAAGGGGGGGGCAATCAGCCCCAGCATTTT
TRBV24-1	TRBD1	TRBJ2-5	NA	CATSDPGTGGKETQYF	TGTGCCACCAGTGATCCTGGGACAGGGGGCAAAGAGACCCAGTACTTC
TRBV19	NA	TRBJ1-2	NA	CASSILTGNYGYTF	TGTGCCAGTAGTATACTCACAGGGAACTATGGCTACACCTTC
TRBV4-3	NA	TRBJ2-2	NA	CASRGQGTGELFF	TGCGCCAGCAGGGGGCAGGGCACCGGGGAGCTGTTTTTT
TRBV7-8	TRBD2	TRBJ2-3	NA	CASSLRGEGDTQYF	TGTGCCAGCAGCTTACGGGGGGAAGGAGATACGCAGTATTTT